A single sample is the source of the 9 T cell receptor beta chains below, sequenced in a study of T cells after yellow fever vaccination. MiXCR, run by TCRdb on the 5' RACE reads, gives a single entry per CDR3 protein. The table includes 42,000 or so distinct CDR3 sequences, roughly 7% detected once. The specimen comprised CD8+ T cells not binding an NS4B(214-222) dextramer, sorted from PBMCs, sampled 45 days after the yellow fever booster vaccination. The receptors shown here come from a young man who received the YFV17D yellow fever vaccine.

This clonotype was counted at least ten times. The chain links TRBV5-1 to TRBJ2-7, with D hard to call. This CDR3 region has 15 residues. The germline V gene encodes CDR1 SGHRS and CDR2 YFSETQ. V lost 2 bases to trimming and J lost 1 base, with 13 bases between them. The CDR3 region has the DNA TGCGCCAGCAGCTTAACGCCGAACCCATCCTACGAGCAGTACTTC. Its translation: CASSLTPNPSYEQYF. The whole variable domain, filled in from reference TRBV5-1 and TRBJ2-7, reads KAGVTQTPRYLIKTRGQQVTLSCSPISGHRSVSWYQQTPGQGLQFLFEYFSETQRNKGNFPGRFSGRQFSNSRSEMNVSTLELGDSALYLCASSLTPNPSYEQYFGPGTRLTVT.

This clonotype was observed at least ten times. V usage is TRBV5-6 and J usage is TRBJ2-1; TRBD1 matches 9 bases. V trimming: 7 bases; J trimming: 7 bases; junction bases outside the gene matches: 9. CDR1 and CDR2 (germline): SGHDT, YYEEEE. The CDR3 runs to 14 residues. Here the CDR3 DNA reads TGTGCCAGCCGTGTGGGGACAGGGATTAATGAGCAGTTCTTC. This encodes CASRVGTGINEQFF.

This chain links TRBV28 with TRBJ2-2; 11 bases are shared with TRBD2. The CDR3 is 18 amino acids. Germline CDR1 and CDR2: MDHEN and SYDVKM. The junction had 17 bases not matched to a gene; V was cut back by 7 bases and J by 7 bases. The CDR3 protein is CASITPGLAARGGGELFF. The CDR3 coding sequence is TGTGCCAGCATCACTCCGGGACTAGCGGCCCGAGGCGGCGGGGAGCTGTTTTTT.

The chain links TRBV28 to TRBJ2-7; D not certain. V was pared by 3 bases and J by 0 bases, with 9 bases between. The CDR3 contains 14 residues. CDR1 is MDHEN, CDR2 SYDVKM, per germline. The CDR3 coding sequence is TGTGCCAGCAGTTTTGGTCAACACTCCTACGAGCAGTACTTC. This gives the protein CASSFGQHSYEQYF.

This clonotype was found many times. The DNA for the CDR3 is TGTGCCAGCAGCTTACCCGACAGGGGACCCAATGAGCAGTTCTTC. Its protein product is CASSLPDRGPNEQFF. V and J are TRBV7-6 and TRBJ2-1; 8 bases agree with TRBD1. The V gene end was trimmed by 2 bases and the J gene end by 6 bases; junction bases not matched to a gene: 6. The CDR3 is 15 residues long. Germline V gives CDR1 SGHVS, CDR2 FNYEAQ.

This clonotype was recorded a few times. The rearrangement links TRBV5-4 to TRBJ2-1; D gene unclear. The CDR3 extends over 13 amino acids. The V end lost 1 base, the J end lost 3 bases, and 5 bases lay between the germline ends. From germline, CDR1 is SGHNT and CDR2 YYREEE (reference sequence). DNA of the CDR3: TGTGCCAGCAGCTTGTGGAACTACAATGAGCAGTTCTTC. This sequence encodes CASSLWNYNEQFF.

Ten or more counts support this clonotype. Written as DNA, the CDR3 is TGTGCCAGCAGCTTTGGGGTCCATGAGCAGTTCTTC. Residues: CASSFGVHEQFF. The chain has TRBV7-8 and TRBJ2-1; D is ambiguous. CDR3 length: 12 amino acids. The germline gives CDR1 SGHVS, CDR2 FQNEAQ. Trimming shortened V by 3 bases and J by 8 bases, and 8 bases separated the two germline ends.

This clonotype was counted between two and nine times. Sequence at one end of the junction differs from germline and may be a read error. The chain links TRBV6-1 to TRBJ2-1; no reliable D call. The germline V gene encodes CDR1 MNHNS and CDR2 SASEGT. This CDR3 contains 10 residues. The CDR3 is CASSEFEPVF. The CDR3 nucleotides read TGTGCCAGCAGTGAATTCGAACCCGTATTC.

This clonotype was detected ten times or more. The chain joins TRBV4-3 to TRBJ2-7, with 7 bases fitting TRBD1. V dropped 4 bases and J dropped 3; count of bases not matched to a gene: 6. The germline V gene has CDR1 LGHNA and CDR2 YSLEER. The CDR3 has 14 amino acids. CDR3 loop: CASSPSRGLYEQYF. CDR3 in DNA: TGCGCCAGCAGCCCAAGTAGGGGGCTCTACGAGCAGTACTTC.